This passage covers 5 T cell receptor beta chains from one sample sequenced in a study of blood T cell repertoires in COVID-19. Generated by immunoSEQ multiplex PCR, the TCRdb table keeps only in-frame clones and is missing some. The sample includes under 300,000 clones, around 91% of them seen just once. Sequencing used PBMCs or T cells enriched from blood (not recorded which). The receptors derive from a woman aged 18-29 years who had recovered from COVID-19.

The chain uses TRBV28 and TRBJ1-2; D gene ambiguous. In germline, CDR1 is MDHEN, CDR2 SYDVKM. Trimming removed 10 bases from V and 6 bases from J, with 3 bases in between. The CDR3 is 8 residues long. CDR3 in amino acids: CATNGYTF. The CDR3 DNA is TGTGCCACCAATGGCTACACCTTC.

The V call is TRBV19, the J call TRBJ2-7, with D possibly being TRBD1 (5 bases). This CDR3 has 12 amino acids. Germline lookup yields CDR1 LNHDA and CDR2 SQIVND (reference sequence). Trimming left V 1 base short and J 5 bases short, with 6 bases between. The CDR3 DNA reads TGTGCCAGTAGTATAGCAGGGAACGAGCAGTACTTC. Encoded protein: CASSIAGNEQYF.

This clone has ten or more counts. The V gene is TRBV4-2, the J gene TRBJ2-3; 9 bases match TRBD2. Per germline, CDR1 LGHNA and CDR2 YNFKEQ. Losses at the gene ends were 0 bases for V and 3 bases for J; bases not matched to a gene: 7. This CDR3 has 17 amino acids. CDR3: CASSQDLGGGGTDTQYF. The CDR3 bases are TGTGCCAGCAGCCAAGATCTCGGCGGGGGGGGGACAGATACGCAGTATTTT.

This clone was recorded only once. V gene TRBV29-1 combines with J gene TRBJ1-4; possible D gene TRBD1, 6 bases. There are 12 residues in the CDR3. V lost 2 bases to trimming and J lost 7 bases, with 8 bases between them. Germline V gene lookup returns CDR1 SQVTM and CDR2 ANQGSEA. The CDR3 region is CSVETGIEKLFF. The CDR3 DNA reads TGCAGCGTTGAAACAGGGATTGAAAAACTGTTTTTT.

The chain carries TRBV5-4 and TRBJ1-2, with TRBD1 matching over 8 bases. The CDR3 loop spans 14 amino acids. From germline, CDR1 is SGHNT and CDR2 YYREEE (reference sequence). V lost 7 bases, J lost 0 bases, and 5 bases stayed unmatched. The CDR3 spells CASFEGQANYGYTF. DNA of the CDR3: TGTGCCAGCTTTGAGGGACAGGCTAACTATGGCTACACCTTC. Complete variable domain (other parts from reference TRBV5-4 and TRBJ1-2): ETGVTQSPTHLIKTRGQQVTLRCSSQSGHNTVSWYQQALGQGPQFIFQYYREEENGRGNFPPRFSGLQFPNYSSELNVNALELDDSALYLCASFEGQANYGYTFGSGTRLTVV.